This is a list of T cell receptor beta chains from one sample in a study of blood T cell repertoires in COVID-19. Method: immunoSEQ multiplex PCR; TCRdb's copy keeps in-frame clones and lacks some. Of under 200,000 clones listed, around nine tenths are singletons. Input material: peripheral blood. These receptors came from a woman in her seventies with COVID-19, enrolled during active disease. Each CDR3 is given with its conserved first and last residue. The D gene is left open where the match is weak.

v_gene	j_gene	d_gene	len	CDR3aa
TRBV7-9	TRBJ1-3	-	14	CASSYYTDGNTIYF
TRBV30	TRBJ1-5	-	17	CAWSATWGPGSNQPQHF
TRBV19	TRBJ2-1	TRBD2	15	CASSITGGSYNEQFF
TRBV2	TRBJ1-6	TRBD1	14	CASIRDRGNSPLHF
TRBV7-3	TRBJ2-7	-	15	CASSLFSQGNYEQYF
TRBV27	TRBJ1-6	TRBD1	13	CASGDRVNSPLHF
TRBV2	TRBJ1-2	TRBD1	16	CASSEALDRGPKGYTF
TRBV7-2	TRBJ1-3	TRBD1	17	CASSSLTGGRSGNTIYF
TRBV6-1	TRBJ1-5	-	15	CASSETAGGSQPQHF
TRBV18	TRBJ1-1	-	14	CASSPDRTNTEAFF